This TCR beta chain was captured in a study of T cell repertoires in cytomegalovirus infection. Across the study: CMV infection together with matching HLA type was indicated by public TCR beta signatures. Study-wide results and limits: Based on cumulative public TCR beta family frequency, carriers of CMV plus the relevant HLA were identified. There were HLA-C-restricted CMV-specific TCR beta clonotypes dominating the ex vivo response.

This clonotype was found once. What it recognizes is unknown. TCRdb fed the reads into MiXCR, producing one record per CDR3 protein. Of about 530,000 distinct CDR3 sequences in the sample, approximately 25% were seen once. The sequence derives from a human donor in good health (CMV status not recorded). Some clones in this sample may be carry-over from other donors' samples. The sequenced material came from PBMCs.

CDR3 DNA sequence: TGTGCCAGCAGTTCACCCGGACAGGGAGAAGAGCAGTTCTTC. This codes for CASSSPGQGEEQFF. The chain employs TRBV28 and TRBJ2-1; 8 bases match TRBD1. J was trimmed by 10 bases and V by 4 bases; bases with no gene match: 9. The CDR3 spans 14 residues. In germline, CDR1 is MDHEN, CDR2 SYDVKM.